This T cell receptor beta chain emerged from a study of blood T cells in healthy people across ages. For the second PCR, which ran for about 7 to 11 cycles, a sample-barcoded 5' primer and a J-beta primer mix were used. A single record per CDR3 protein comes from TCRdb applying MiXCR to the 5' RACE reads. Altogether fewer than 2,000,000 distinct CDR3 sequences are present, about 39% being singletons, with the ten largest covering about 23%. V dropped 6 bases and J dropped 2; count of bases not matched to a gene: 7. This CDR3 is built from 13 residues. Germline values: CDR1 SQVTM, CDR2 ANQGSEA. This receptor was taken from a human donor in good health. Sequencing was carried out using blood. This rearrangement joins TRBV29-1 to TRBJ2-7, with 7 bases that match TRBD1. CDR3 in amino acids: CSVNRQGAYEQYF. In DNA, the CDR3 is TGCAGCGTGAACCGCCAGGGGGCCTACGAGCAGTACTTC.